These 18 T cell receptor beta chains originate from one sample sequenced in a study of blood T cells in healthy people across ages. Next came a second PCR, run for roughly 6 to 11 cycles, which used a sample-barcoded 5' primer along with a J-beta primer mix. TCRdb ran MiXCR on the 5' RACE reads and lists one entry per CDR3 protein. The sample contains under 850,000 distinct CDR3 sequences, 30% to 45% of which appear only once. The sequencing sample was made of blood. These receptors all come from a man younger than 35 in good health.

About this clonotype itself: At one end the junction does not follow the germline gene, possibly because of a read error. The chain is built from TRBV4-3 and TRBJ2-1; D gene ambiguous. Germline-derived CDR1 and CDR2 are LGHNA and YSLEER. This CDR3 contains 16 residues. CDR3 region: CASSQGLRRLYDEQFF. The CDR3 DNA follows: TGCGCCAGCAGCCAAGGTCTGCGCCGTCTCTACGATGAGCAGTTCTTC.

This clonotype occurred a few times. J is TRBJ2-3 and V is TRBV14, with a possible D match to TRBD2 (7 bases). Germline CDR1 SGHDN, CDR2 FVKESK. This CDR3 spans 16 amino acids. V lost 4 bases to trimming and J lost 6 bases, with 20 bases between them. In DNA form, the CDR3 reads TGTGCCAGCAGCCGTCCAGTCGGGGGGCGAGGTGATACGCAGTATTTT. Encoded protein: CASSRPVGGRGDTQYF. The complete variable domain, with remaining parts taken from reference TRBV14 and TRBJ2-3, reads EAGVTQFPSHSVIEKGQTVTLRCDPISGHDNLYWYRRVMGKEIKFLLHFVKESKQDESGMPNNRFLAERTGGTYSTLKVQPAELEDSGVYFCASSRPVGGRGDTQYFGPGTRLTVL.

This clonotype was detected only a few times. The chain is built from TRBV12-5 and TRBJ2-1, with D tentatively TRBD2 (8 bases). CDR1 and CDR2 (germline): LGHNT, FRNRAP. V was cut by 6 bases and J by 0 bases, with 15 bases left in between. The CDR3 covers 16 residues. In DNA form, the CDR3 reads TGTGCTAGTGGAGGTAGCGGGGACAGCTCCTACAATGAGCAGTTCTTC. Its translation: CASGGSGDSSYNEQFF.

This clonotype showed up just a few times. The rearrangement joins TRBV6-2 or TRBV6-3 to TRBJ2-3, with a tentative D call TRBD2 (6 bases). Trimming stripped 0 bases from V and 1 base from J, with 11 bases between. Per the germline V gene, CDR1 is MNHEY and CDR2 is SVGEGT. The CDR3 consists of 16 residues. The CDR3 coding sequence is TGTGCCAGCAGTTACTCCTGGGACTTCCGCACAGATACGCAGTATTTT. Protein sequence: CASSYSWDFRTDTQYF.

CDR3 nucleotides: TGCGCCAGCAGCTTGCAACAGGGGGGAGAGACCCAGTACTTC. Translated, it gives CASSLQQGGETQYF. The J gene is TRBJ2-5, the V gene TRBV5-1; 8 positions agree with TRBD1. J was trimmed by 4 bases and V by 1 base; bases with no gene match: 3. The length of the CDR3 is 14 residues. The germline V gene encodes CDR1 SGHRS and CDR2 YFSETQ.

This chain connects TRBV29-1 to TRBJ2-1; 13 bases are shared with TRBD2. This CDR3 spans 14 amino acids. The trim removed 5 bases at V and 4 bases at J, leaving 2 bases unmatched. Germline CDR1 SQVTM, CDR2 ANQGSEA. CDR3 DNA sequence: TGCAGCGTTCGGACTAGCGGGAGTTACAATGAGCAGTTCTTC. As protein: CSVRTSGSYNEQFF.

This clonotype appeared many times. This chain connects TRBV7-2 to TRBJ2-3; D perhaps matches TRBD2 (5 bases). Deletions cut 5 bases from V and 2 bases from J, with 14 bases between. The CDR3 is 15 amino acids. Per the germline V gene, CDR1 is SGHTA and CDR2 is FQGNSA. The CDR3 region is CASSLWTGNTDTQYF. In DNA form, the CDR3 reads TGTGCCAGCAGCCTGTGGACCGGGAACACAGATACGCAGTATTTT.

This clonotype was observed many times. The CDR3 region is CASSPTREETQYF. The CDR3 DNA is TGTGCCAGCAGCCCAACCCGAGAAGAGACCCAGTACTTC. The V and J genes are TRBV7-3 and TRBJ2-5, with D uncertain. V was clipped by 5 bases and J by 3 bases, with 10 bases between them. Germline loops: CDR1 SGHTA, CDR2 FQGTGA. The CDR3 loop spans 13 amino acids. The complete variable domain, with remaining parts taken from reference TRBV7-3 and TRBJ2-5, reads GAGVSQTPSNKVTEKGKYVELRCDPISGHTALYWYRQSLGQGPEFLIYFQGTGAADDSGLPNDRFFAVRPEGSVSTLKIQRTERGDSAVYLCASSPTREETQYFGPGTRLLVL.

J is TRBJ2-2 and V is TRBV5-4; D gene unclear. The CDR3 runs to 15 residues. In germline, CDR1 is SGHNT, CDR2 YYREEE (reference sequence). V was trimmed by 0 bases and J by 2 bases, leaving 8 bases between them. The CDR3 nucleotides are TGTGCCAGCAGCTTGGATTTACCAAACACCGGGGAGCTGTTTTTT. This encodes CASSLDLPNTGELFF.

This clonotype was detected ten times or more. In nucleotides, the CDR3 is TGTGCCAGCAGTGATCCGAACAGGGCTTCCTATGGCTACACCTTC. Translation: CASSDPNRASYGYTF. The chain has TRBV25-1 and TRBJ1-2, with D possibly matching TRBD1 (6 bases). The CDR3 is 15 amino acids. V lost 3 bases to trimming and J lost 4 bases, with 15 bases between them. The V gene's germline CDR1 is MGHDK and CDR2 SYGVNS.

CDR3 protein: CASSGEGYENTIYF. The CDR3, as DNA: TGTGCCAGCTCCGGGGAAGGGTATGAAAACACCATATATTTT. J is TRBJ1-3 and V is TRBV12-3 or TRBV12-4; no reliable D call. The CDR3 is made up of 14 amino acids. Trimming stripped 8 bases from V and 6 bases from J, with 17 bases between.

This clonotype has more than one count but fewer than ten. The chain is built from TRBV20-1 and TRBJ1-5; D possibly corresponds to TRBD1 (5 bases). The CDR3 loop spans 16 amino acids. V was shortened by 3 bases and J by 2 bases, with 17 bases between the two germline ends. Germline values: CDR1 DFQATT, CDR2 SNEGSKA (reference sequence). CDR3 sequence reads: CSASPRDLGGNQPQHF. The CDR3 coding sequence is TGCAGTGCTAGTCCCCGGGACCTTGGGGGCAATCAGCCCCAGCATTTT.

This chain connects TRBV5-1 to TRBJ2-1, with D possibly TRBD2 on 6 matching bases. Trimming left V 0 bases short and J 4 bases short, with 11 bases between. Germline V gene lookup returns CDR1 SGHRS and CDR2 YFSETQ. The CDR3 is 15 residues long. The CDR3 is CASSLVTSSYNEQFF. The CDR3 DNA sequence: TGCGCCAGCAGCTTGGTGACTAGTTCTTACAATGAGCAGTTCTTC.

The rearrangement links TRBV20-1 to TRBJ1-2; D might be TRBD1 (6 bases). V lost 4 bases and J 6 bases, leaving 18 bases between the germline ends. There are 14 residues in the CDR3. The germline V gene has CDR1 DFQATT and CDR2 SNEGSKA (reference sequence). The CDR3 spells CSATRGQPRDGYTF. In DNA, the CDR3 is TGCAGTGCTACCCGGGGACAACCTAGGGATGGCTACACCTTC.

This chain uses TRBV12-3 or TRBV12-4 with TRBJ2-3; D possibly matches TRBD1 or TRBD2 (6 bases each). V was cut by 6 bases and J by 2 bases, with 12 bases left in between. This CDR3 has 14 amino acids. The CDR3 here is CASSKGGTTDTQYF. CDR3 nucleotides: TGTGCCAGCAGCAAAGGGGGGACCACAGATACGCAGTATTTT.

At least ten counts were recorded for this clonotype. The genes are TRBV6-1 and TRBJ2-7; tentatively, D is TRBD2 (6 bases). The V end lost 7 bases, the J end lost 7 bases, and 11 bases lay between the germline ends. This CDR3 has 11 residues. Germline lookup yields CDR1 MNHNS and CDR2 SASEGT. CDR3 nucleotide sequence: TGTGCCAGCACCCTTGCGGGGGAGCAGTACTTC. This gives the protein CASTLAGEQYF.

The chain carries TRBV6-5 and TRBJ2-4; D is perhaps TRBD2 (5 bases). This CDR3 contains 12 residues. The germline V gene encodes CDR1 MNHEY and CDR2 SVGAGI. V shed 8 bases and J shed 6 bases, with 11 bases lying between them. The CDR3 sequence is CASVSEGNIQYF. Written as DNA, the CDR3 is TGTGCCAGCGTATCAGAGGGAAACATTCAGTACTTC.

This clonotype was seen repeatedly, ten times or more. The rearrangement links TRBV28 to TRBJ2-5, with D possibly matching TRBD2 (5 bases). CDR1 and CDR2 (germline): MDHEN, SYDVKM. CDR3 length: 14 residues. V lost 5 bases and J lost 5, with 15 bases in between. CDR3 sequence: CASSPRTGRETQYF. The CDR3 DNA is TGTGCCAGCAGTCCCCGGACTGGGCGGGAGACCCAGTACTTC.